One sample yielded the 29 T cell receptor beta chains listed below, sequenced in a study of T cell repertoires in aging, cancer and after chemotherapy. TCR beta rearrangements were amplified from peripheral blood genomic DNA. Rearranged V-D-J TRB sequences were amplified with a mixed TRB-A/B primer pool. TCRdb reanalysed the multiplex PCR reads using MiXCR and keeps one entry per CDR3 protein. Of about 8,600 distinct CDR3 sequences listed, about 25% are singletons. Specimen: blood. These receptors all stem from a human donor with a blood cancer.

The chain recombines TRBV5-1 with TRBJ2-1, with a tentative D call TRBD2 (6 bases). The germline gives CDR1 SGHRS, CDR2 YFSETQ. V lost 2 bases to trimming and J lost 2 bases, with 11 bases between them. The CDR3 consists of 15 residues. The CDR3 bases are TGCGCCAGCAGCTTCGATAGCGGCCCCTACAATGAGCAGTTCTTC. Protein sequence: CASSFDSGPYNEQFF. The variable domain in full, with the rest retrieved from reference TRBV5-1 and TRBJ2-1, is KAGVTQTPRYLIKTRGQQVTLSCSPISGHRSVSWYQQTPGQGLQFLFEYFSETQRNKGNFPGRFSGRQFSNSRSEMNVSTLELGDSALYLCASSFDSGPYNEQFFGPGTRLTVL.

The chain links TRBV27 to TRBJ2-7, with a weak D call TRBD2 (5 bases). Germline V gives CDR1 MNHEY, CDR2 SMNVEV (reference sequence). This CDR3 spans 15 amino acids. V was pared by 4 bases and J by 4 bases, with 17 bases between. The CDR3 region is CASSSLGRKGYEQYF. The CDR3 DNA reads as TGTGCCAGCAGTTCGCTGGGGAGAAAGGGATACGAGCAGTACTTC.

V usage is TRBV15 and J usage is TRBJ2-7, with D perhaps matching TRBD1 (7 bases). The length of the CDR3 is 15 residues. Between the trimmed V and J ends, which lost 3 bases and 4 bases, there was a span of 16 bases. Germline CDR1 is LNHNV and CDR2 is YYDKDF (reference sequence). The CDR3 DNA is TGTGCCACCAGCAGTGTCCAGGGGGAGGCTTACGAGCAGTACTTC. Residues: CATSSVQGEAYEQYF.

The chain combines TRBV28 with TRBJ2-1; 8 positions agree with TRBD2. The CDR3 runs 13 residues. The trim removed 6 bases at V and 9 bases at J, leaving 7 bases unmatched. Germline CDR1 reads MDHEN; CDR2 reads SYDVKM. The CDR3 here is CASSDYGGGEQFF. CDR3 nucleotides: TGTGCCAGCAGCGACTACGGGGGGGGTGAGCAGTTCTTC.

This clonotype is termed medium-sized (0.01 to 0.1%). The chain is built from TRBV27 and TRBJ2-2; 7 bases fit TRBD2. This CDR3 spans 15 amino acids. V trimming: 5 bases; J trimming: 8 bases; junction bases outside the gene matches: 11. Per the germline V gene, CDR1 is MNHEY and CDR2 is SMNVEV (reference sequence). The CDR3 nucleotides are TGTGCCAGCAGTGGATTCGACCCAGCGGGGGGGGAGCTGTTTTTT. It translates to CASSGFDPAGGELFF.

The CDR3 nucleotides read TGCGCCAGCAGCTTGACAGGGGGCGGCTACGAGCAGTACTTC. It codes for CASSLTGGGYEQYF. This chain joins TRBV5-1 and TRBJ2-7, with 9 bases aligning to TRBD1. Germline CDR1 is SGHRS and CDR2 is YFSETQ. The CDR3 totals 14 residues. Trimming cost V 1 base and J 3 bases; bases outside gene matches: 2.

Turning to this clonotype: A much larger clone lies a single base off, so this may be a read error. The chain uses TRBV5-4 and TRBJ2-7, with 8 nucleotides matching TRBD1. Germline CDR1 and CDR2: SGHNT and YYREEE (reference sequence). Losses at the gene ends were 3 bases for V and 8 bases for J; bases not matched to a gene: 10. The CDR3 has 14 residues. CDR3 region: CASSSGQGLHKQYF. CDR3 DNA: TGTGCCAGCAGCTCCGGACAGGGTCTCCACAAGCAGTACTTC.

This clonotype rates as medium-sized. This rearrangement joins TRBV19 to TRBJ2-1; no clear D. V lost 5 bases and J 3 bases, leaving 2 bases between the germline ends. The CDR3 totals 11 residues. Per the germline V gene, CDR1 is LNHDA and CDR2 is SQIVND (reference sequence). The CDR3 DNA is TGTGCCAGTAGTGTCTACAATGAGCAGTTCTTC. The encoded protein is CASSVYNEQFF.

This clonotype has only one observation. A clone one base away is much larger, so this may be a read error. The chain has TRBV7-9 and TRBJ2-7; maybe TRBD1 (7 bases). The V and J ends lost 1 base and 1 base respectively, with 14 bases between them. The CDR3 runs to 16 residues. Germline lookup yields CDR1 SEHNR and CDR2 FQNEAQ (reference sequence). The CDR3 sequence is CASSLGRGLSSYEQYF. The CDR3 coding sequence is TGTGCCAGCAGCTTAGGGAGGGGGCTAAGTTCCTACGAGCAGTACTTC.

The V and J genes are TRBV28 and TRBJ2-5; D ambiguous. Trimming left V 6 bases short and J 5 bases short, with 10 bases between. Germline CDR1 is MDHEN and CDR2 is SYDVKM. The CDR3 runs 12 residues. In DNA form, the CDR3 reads TGTGCCAGCAGCCCGCTGGGGGAGACCCAGTACTTC. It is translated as CASSPLGETQYF. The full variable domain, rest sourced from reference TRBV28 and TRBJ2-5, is DVKVTQSSRYLVKRTGEKVFLECVQDMDHENMFWYRQDPGLGLRLIYFSYDVKMKEKGDIPEGYSVSREKKERFSLILESASTNQTSMYLCASSPLGETQYFGPGTRLLVL.

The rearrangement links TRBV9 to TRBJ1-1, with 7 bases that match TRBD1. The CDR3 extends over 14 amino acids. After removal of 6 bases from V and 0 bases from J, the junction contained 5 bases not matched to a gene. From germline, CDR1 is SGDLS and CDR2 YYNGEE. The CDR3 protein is CASNPTGMNTEAFF. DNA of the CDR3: TGTGCCAGCAACCCGACAGGGATGAACACTGAAGCTTTCTTT.

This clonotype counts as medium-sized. The CDR3 DNA follows: TGTGCCAGTAGTATAGATGGGGTCGGCGATGGCTACACCTTC. Residues: CASSIDGVGDGYTF. The V gene is TRBV19, the J gene TRBJ1-2; no clear D gene. Germline V CDR1 and CDR2: LNHDA, SQIVND (reference sequence). With 0 bases removed from V and 6 bases from J, the gap between germline ends came to 11 bases. The length of the CDR3 is 14 residues. Full variable domain (outside the CDR3, taken from reference TRBV19 and TRBJ1-2): DGGITQSPKYLFRKEGQNVTLSCEQNLNHDAMYWYRQDPGQGLRLIYYSQIVNDFQKGDIAEGYSVSREKKESFPLTVTSAQKNPTAFYLCASSIDGVGDGYTFGSGTRLTVV.

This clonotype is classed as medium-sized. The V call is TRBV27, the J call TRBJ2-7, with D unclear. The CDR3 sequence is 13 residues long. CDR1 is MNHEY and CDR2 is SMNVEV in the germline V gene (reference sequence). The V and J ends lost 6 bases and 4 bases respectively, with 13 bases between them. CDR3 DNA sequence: TGTGCCAGCAGCCCCGAGGTAGGGTACGAGCAGTACTTC. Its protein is CASSPEVGYEQYF.

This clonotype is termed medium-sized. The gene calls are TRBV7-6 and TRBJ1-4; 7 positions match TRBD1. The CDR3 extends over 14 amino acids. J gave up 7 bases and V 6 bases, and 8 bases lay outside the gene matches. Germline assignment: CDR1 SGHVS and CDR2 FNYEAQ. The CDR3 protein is CASSSQGSSEKLFF. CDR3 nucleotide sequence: TGTGCCAGCAGTTCACAGGGGAGCAGTGAAAAACTGTTTTTT.

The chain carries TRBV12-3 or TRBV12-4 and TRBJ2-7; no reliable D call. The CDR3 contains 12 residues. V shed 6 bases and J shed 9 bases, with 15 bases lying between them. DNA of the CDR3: TGTGCCAGCAGCCCTGGGCCCGGTGGGCAGTACTTC. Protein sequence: CASSPGPGGQYF.

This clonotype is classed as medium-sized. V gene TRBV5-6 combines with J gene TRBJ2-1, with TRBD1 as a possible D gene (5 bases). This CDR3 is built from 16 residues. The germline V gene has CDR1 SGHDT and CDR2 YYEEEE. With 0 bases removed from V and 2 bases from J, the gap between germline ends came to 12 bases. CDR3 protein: CASSLGGAGTYNEQFF. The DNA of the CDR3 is TGTGCCAGCAGCTTGGGTGGGGCAGGGACCTACAATGAGCAGTTCTTC.

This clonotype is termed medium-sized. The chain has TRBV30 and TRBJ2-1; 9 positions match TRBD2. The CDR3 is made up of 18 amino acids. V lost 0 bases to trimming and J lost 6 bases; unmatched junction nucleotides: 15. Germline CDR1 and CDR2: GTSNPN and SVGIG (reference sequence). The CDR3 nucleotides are TGTGCCTGGAGTGTAGGGGCGGGGGGGCCTTACTTCCCCAATGAGCAGTTCTTC. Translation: CAWSVGAGGPYFPNEQFF.

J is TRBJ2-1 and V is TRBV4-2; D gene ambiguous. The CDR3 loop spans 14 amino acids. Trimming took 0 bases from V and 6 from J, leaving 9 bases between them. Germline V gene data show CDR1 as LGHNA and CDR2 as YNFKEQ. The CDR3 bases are TGTGCCAGCAGCCAAGATCAACCGGTCAATGAGCAGTTCTTC. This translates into CASSQDQPVNEQFF.

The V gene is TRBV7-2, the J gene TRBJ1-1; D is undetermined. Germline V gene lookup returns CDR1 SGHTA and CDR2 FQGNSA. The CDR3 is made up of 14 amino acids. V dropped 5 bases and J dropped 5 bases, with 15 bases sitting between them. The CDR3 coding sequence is TGTGCCAGCAGCAGCGTTACCGGCGGGACTGAAGCTTTCTTT. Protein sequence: CASSSVTGGTEAFF.

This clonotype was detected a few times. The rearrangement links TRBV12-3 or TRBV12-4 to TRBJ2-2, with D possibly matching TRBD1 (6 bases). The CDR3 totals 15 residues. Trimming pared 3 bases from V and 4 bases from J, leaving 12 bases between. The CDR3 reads CASSLRAGATGELFF. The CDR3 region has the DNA TGTGCCAGCAGTTTGAGAGCAGGGGCCACCGGGGAGCTGTTTTTT.

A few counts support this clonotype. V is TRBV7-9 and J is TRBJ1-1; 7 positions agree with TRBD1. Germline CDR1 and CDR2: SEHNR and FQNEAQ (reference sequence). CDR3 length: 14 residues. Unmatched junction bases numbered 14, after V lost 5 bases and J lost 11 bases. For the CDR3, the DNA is TGTGCCAGCAGCCTCCAATCGACCGGGACAGAGGCTTTCTTT. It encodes CASSLQSTGTEAFF.

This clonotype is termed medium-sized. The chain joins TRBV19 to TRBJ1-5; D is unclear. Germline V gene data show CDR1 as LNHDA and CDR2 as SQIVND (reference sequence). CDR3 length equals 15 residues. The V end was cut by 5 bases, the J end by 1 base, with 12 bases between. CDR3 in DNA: TGTGCCAGTAGTTCGCATTGGGCAAGCAATCAGCCCCAGCATTTT. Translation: CASSSHWASNQPQHF.

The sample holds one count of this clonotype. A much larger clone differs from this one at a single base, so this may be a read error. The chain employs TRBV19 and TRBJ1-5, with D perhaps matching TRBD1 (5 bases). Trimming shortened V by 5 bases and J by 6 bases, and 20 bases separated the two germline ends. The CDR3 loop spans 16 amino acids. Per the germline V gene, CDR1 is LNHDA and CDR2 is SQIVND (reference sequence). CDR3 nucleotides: TGTGCCAGTAGTCCCCAAGACAGAGACTTGATTCAGCCCCAGCATTTT. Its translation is CASSPQDRDLIQPQHF. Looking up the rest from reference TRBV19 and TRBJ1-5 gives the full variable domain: DGGITQSPKYLFRKEGQNVTLSCEQNLNHDAMYWYRQDPGQGLRLIYYSQIVNDFQKGDIAEGYSVSREKKESFPLTVTSAQKNPTAFYLCASSPQDRDLIQPQHFGDGTRLSIL.

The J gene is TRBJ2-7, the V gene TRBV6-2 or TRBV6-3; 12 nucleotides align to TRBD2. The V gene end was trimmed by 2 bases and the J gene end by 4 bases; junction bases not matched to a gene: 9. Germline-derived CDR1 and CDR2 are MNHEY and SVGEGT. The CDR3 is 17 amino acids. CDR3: CASSYPLRTSGKYEQYF. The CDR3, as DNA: TGTGCCAGCAGTTACCCACTCCGGACTAGCGGGAAGTACGAGCAGTACTTC.

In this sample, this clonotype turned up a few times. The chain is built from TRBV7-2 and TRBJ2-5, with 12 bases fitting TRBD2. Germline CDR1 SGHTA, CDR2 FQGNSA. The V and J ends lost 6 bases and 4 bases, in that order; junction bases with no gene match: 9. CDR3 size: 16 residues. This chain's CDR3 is CASSLPSGGAGETQYF. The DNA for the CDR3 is TGTGCCAGCAGTTTACCTAGCGGGGGGGCCGGAGAGACCCAGTACTTC.

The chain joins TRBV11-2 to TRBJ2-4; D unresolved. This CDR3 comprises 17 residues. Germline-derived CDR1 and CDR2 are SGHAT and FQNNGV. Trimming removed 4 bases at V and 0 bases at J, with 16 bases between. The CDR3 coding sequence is TGTGCCAGCAGCTCCTCAGGAACACACATAGCCAAAAACATTCAGTACTTC. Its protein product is CASSSSGTHIAKNIQYF.

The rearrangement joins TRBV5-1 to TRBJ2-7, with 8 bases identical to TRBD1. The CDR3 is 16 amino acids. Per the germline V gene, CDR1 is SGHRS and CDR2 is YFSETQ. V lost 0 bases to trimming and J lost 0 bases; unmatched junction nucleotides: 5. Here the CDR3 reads CASSLGPGTGSYEQYF. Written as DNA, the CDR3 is TGCGCCAGCAGCTTGGGGCCCGGGACAGGCTCCTACGAGCAGTACTTC.

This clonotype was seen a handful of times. The CDR3 region has the DNA TGTGCCAGCAGCTTAGCCCCAGGTGGGGGGAACTATGGCTACACCTTC. It is translated as CASSLAPGGGNYGYTF. This chain uses TRBV11-2 with TRBJ1-2, with D possibly matching TRBD1 (5 bases). The CDR3 has 16 residues. The germline gives CDR1 SGHAT, CDR2 FQNNGV. V lost 1 base and J lost 2, with 14 bases in between.

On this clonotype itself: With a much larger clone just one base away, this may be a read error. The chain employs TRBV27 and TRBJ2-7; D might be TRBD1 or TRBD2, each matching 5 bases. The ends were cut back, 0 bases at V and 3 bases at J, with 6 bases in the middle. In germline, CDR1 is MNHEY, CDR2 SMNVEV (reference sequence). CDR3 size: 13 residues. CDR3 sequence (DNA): TGTGCCAGCAGTTTATCGGGGGTCTACGAGCAGTACTTC. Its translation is CASSLSGVYEQYF.